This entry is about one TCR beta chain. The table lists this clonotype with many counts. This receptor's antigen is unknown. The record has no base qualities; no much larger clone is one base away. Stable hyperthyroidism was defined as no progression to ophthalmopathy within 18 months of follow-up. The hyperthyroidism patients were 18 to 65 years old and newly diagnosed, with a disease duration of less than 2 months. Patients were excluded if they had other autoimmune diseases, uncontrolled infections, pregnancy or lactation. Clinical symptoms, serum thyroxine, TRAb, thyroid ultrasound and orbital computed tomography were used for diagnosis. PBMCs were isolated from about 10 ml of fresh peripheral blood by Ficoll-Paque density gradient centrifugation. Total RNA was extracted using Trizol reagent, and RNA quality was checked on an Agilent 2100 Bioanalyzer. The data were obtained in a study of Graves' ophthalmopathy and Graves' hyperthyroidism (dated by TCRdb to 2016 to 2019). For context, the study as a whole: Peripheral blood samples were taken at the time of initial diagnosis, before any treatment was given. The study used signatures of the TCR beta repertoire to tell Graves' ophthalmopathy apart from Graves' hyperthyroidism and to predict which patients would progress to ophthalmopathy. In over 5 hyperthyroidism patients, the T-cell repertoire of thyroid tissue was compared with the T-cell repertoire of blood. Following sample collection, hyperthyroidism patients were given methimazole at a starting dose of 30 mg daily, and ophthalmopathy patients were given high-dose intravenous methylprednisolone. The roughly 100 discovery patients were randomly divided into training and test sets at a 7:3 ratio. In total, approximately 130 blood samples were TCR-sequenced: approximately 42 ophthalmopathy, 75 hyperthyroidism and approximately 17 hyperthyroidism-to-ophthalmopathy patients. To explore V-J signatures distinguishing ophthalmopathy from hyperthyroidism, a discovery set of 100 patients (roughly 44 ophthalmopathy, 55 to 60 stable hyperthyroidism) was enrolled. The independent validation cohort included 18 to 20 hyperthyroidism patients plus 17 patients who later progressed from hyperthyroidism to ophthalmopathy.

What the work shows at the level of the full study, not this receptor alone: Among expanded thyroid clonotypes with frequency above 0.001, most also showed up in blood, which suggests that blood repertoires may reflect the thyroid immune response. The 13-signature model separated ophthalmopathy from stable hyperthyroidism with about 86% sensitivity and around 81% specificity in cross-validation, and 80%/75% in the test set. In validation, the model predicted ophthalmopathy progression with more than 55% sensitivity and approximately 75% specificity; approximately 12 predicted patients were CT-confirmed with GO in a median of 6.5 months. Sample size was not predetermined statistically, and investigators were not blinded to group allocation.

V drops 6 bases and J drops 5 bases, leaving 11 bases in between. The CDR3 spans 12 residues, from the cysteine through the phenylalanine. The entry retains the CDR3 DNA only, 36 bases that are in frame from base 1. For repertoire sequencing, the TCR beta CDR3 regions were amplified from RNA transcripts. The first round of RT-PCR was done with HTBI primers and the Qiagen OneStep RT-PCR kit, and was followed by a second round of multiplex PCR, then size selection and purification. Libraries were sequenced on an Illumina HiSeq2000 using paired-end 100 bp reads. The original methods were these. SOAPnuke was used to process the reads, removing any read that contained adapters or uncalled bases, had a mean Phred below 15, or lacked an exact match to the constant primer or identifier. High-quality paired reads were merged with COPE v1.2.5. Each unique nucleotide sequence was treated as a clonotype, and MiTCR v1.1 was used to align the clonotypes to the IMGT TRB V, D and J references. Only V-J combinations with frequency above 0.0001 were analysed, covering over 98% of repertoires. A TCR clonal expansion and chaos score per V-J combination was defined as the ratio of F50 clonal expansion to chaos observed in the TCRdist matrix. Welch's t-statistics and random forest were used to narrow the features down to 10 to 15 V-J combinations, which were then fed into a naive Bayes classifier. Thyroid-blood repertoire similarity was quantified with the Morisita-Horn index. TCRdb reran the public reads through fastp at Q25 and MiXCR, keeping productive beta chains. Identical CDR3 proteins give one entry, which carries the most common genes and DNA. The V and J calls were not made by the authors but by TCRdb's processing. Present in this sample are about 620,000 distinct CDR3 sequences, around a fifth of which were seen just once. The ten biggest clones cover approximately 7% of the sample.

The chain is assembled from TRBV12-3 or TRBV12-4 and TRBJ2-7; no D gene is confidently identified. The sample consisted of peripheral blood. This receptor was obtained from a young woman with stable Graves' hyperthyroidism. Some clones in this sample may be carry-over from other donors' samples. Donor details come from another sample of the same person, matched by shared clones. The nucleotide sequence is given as TGTGCCAGCAGATCCGATAGCAACGAGCAGTACTTC. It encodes CASRSDSNEQYF.